This is a list of T cell receptor beta chains from one sample in a study of cytomegalovirus exposure and HLA in healthy donors. Here immunoSEQ multiplex PCR was the method, and the copy in TCRdb shows in-frame clones only, minus some. The sample has 150,000 to 180,000 clones, about three quarters seen once. Sample: PBMCs. Every receptor here comes from a woman aged 40 to 55 in good health and CMV-seronegative. Both conserved end residues are part of each CDR3.

TRBV6-6 CASSYSKLEDTQYF
TRBV5-1 CASSLGAGLLYEQYF
TRBV7-2 CASSRDRRTDTQYF
TRBV6-1 CASSDRANQPQHF
TRBV21-1 CASSKGGPENIQYF
TRBV5-6 CASSLSVAGGETQYF
TRBV30 CAWSGTGGPYEQYF
TRBV27 CASSSRGAKWPLSSGSNYEQYF
TRBV27 CASTLRGRAPGELFF
TRBV19 CASSTVDSNYGYTF
TRBV5-6 CASSLGPGPEQYF
TRBV6-4 CASSEQAENYNEQFF
TRBV7-2 CASSPGLGELFF
TRBV29-1 CSVSGGQGTYEQYF
TRBV7-9 CASSLWGDTEAFF
TRBV5-1 CASSFPGDTQYF
TRBV5-1 CASSLGSESVNIQYF
TRBV7-9 CASSSPGRTTYEQYF
TRBV2 CASSEQPDRSVQYF
TRBV4-2 CASSQDNRGRTQYF
TRBV7-2 CASSSSPTPTEAFF
TRBV6-1 CASKGGQTEAFF
TRBV27 CASSARQGSYEQYF
TRBV5-1 CASSRLAGLSTDTQYF